This T cell receptor beta chain originates from a study of CD8+CD57+ T cells in acquired aplastic anemia. The table lists this clonotype with a few counts. From germline, CDR1 is SNHLY and CDR2 FYNNEI. The CDR3 is 13 residues long. Trimming cost V 5 bases and J 5 bases, with 11 bases left between them. Genomic DNA served as template for TCR beta VDJ and CDR3 profiling. Using its own MiXCR run on the reads, TCRdb lists one record per CDR3 protein. The data hold 60,000 or so distinct CDR3 sequences, with around 55% observed a single time. Specimen: sorted CD4+, CD8+, or CD8+CD57+ T cells (not recorded which) from PBMCs. The source of this sequence is a human donor in good health, serving as a control. V and J are TRBV2 and TRBJ2-3; a weak D match, TRBD2 (6 bases). The chain's CDR3 is CASSSIGGDTQYF. The CDR3 DNA reads TGTGCCAGCAGTAGCATCGGGGGAGATACGCAGTATTTT.